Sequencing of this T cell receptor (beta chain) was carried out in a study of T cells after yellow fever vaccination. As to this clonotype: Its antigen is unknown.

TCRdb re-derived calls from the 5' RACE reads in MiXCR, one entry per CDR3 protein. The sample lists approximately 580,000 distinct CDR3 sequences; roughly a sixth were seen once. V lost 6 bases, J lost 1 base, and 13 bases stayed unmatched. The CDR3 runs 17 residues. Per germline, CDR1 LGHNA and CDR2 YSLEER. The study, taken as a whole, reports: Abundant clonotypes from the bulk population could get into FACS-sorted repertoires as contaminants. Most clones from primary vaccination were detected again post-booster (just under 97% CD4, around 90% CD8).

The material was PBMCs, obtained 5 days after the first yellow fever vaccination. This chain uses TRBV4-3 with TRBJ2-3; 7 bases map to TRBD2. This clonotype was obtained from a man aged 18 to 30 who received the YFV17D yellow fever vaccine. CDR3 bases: TGCGCCAGCAGTCAAAATGGGGGGGACTACGGCACAGATACGCAGTATTTT. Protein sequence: CASSQNGGDYGTDTQYF.